The next 17 T cell receptor beta chains were all read from a single sample in a study of blood T cell repertoires in COVID-19. The method was immunoSEQ multiplex PCR; TCRdb's version includes in-frame clones alone and lacks a portion of them. The sample includes around 200,000 clones, over 75% of them seen just once. The specimen was peripheral blood. The receptors derive from a human donor with active or convalescent COVID-19. The donor label of this sample is uncertain.

This clone was observed a single time. The CDR3 protein is CASSESGGNSPLHF. The CDR3 nucleotides are TGTGCCAGCAGTGAATCAGGGGGCAACTCACCCCTCCACTTT. This chain uses TRBV2 with TRBJ1-6, with 8 bases that match TRBD1. The length of the CDR3 is 14 residues. In germline, CDR1 is SNHLY, CDR2 FYNNEI. The junction had 4 bases not matched to a gene; V was cut back by 2 bases and J by 10 bases.

The V and J genes are TRBV20-1 and TRBJ2-5, with D unresolved. The CDR3 length is 11 residues. The V end lost 4 bases, the J end lost 5 bases, and 8 bases lay between the germline ends. Germline assignment: CDR1 DFQATT and CDR2 SNEGSKA (reference sequence). The CDR3 sequence: CSAKTPETQYF. DNA of the CDR3: TGCAGTGCTAAGACTCCGGAGACCCAGTACTTC.

This rearrangement joins TRBV9 to TRBJ2-2; TRBD2 aligns across 10 bases. V was pared by 1 base and J by 9 bases, with 9 bases of the junction left unmatched. This CDR3 contains 16 residues. In germline, CDR1 is SGDLS, CDR2 YYNGEE. Here the CDR3 reads CASSVPKRGGPRELFF. The CDR3 nucleotides read TGTGCCAGCAGCGTACCGAAGCGGGGGGGCCCAAGGGAGCTGTTTTTT.

The chain joins TRBV4-1 to TRBJ2-3, with 8 bases matching TRBD1. CDR1 and CDR2 from the germline V gene are MGHRA and YSYEKL. Trimming cost V 4 bases and J 2 bases; bases outside gene matches: 5. The CDR3 is 15 residues long. CDR3 residues: CASSPRTGLTDTQYF. The CDR3 bases are TGCGCCAGCAGCCCCCGGACAGGGCTCACAGATACGCAGTATTTT.

V and J are TRBV9 and TRBJ2-7, with TRBD2 matching over 11 bases. V shed 0 bases and J 3 bases; nucleotides not matched to a gene: 5. CDR3 length equals 16 residues. Germline lookup yields CDR1 SGDLS and CDR2 YYNGEE. CDR3 bases: TGTGCCAGCAGCGTAGGGCCTACTAGCGGGAGCTACGAGCAGTACTTC. Translating it yields CASSVGPTSGSYEQYF.

This clone has a count of ten or more. The CDR3 sequence is CASREGGTGGGEQYF. DNA of the CDR3: TGTGCCAGCAGGGAAGGTGGGACAGGGGGTGGCGAGCAGTACTTC. This sequence joins TRBV7-9 and TRBJ2-7, with 11 bases identical to TRBD1. The CDR3 has 15 residues. Per the germline V gene, CDR1 is SEHNR and CDR2 is FQNEAQ (reference sequence). Trimming removed 6 bases from V and 6 bases from J; junction bases left unmatched: 10.

The chain recombines TRBV28 with TRBJ1-2; D is uncertain. This CDR3 is 13 amino acids long. Germline CDR1 and CDR2: MDHEN and SYDVKM. Deletions cut 2 bases from V and 4 bases from J, with 8 bases between. In DNA, the CDR3 is TGTGCCAGCAGTTTACCCGGGGTCTATGGCTACACCTTC. Translating gives CASSLPGVYGYTF.

The chain combines TRBV9 with TRBJ2-7; 7 nucleotides agree with TRBD2. The CDR3 is 17 amino acids. Trimming removed 0 bases from V and 0 bases from J; junction bases left unmatched: 9. Germline CDR1 SGDLS, CDR2 YYNGEE. DNA of the CDR3: TGTGCCAGCAGCGTAGAGGCTAGCGGTTATAGCTCCTACGAGCAGTACTTC. It codes for CASSVEASGYSSYEQYF.

The chain carries TRBV6-5 and TRBJ1-2; 8 bases fit TRBD1. Trimming took 5 bases from V and 8 from J; bases not matched to a gene: 7. The CDR3 has 13 amino acids. Germline V gene data show CDR1 as MNHEY and CDR2 as SVGAGI. DNA for the CDR3: TGTGCCAGCAGTCCCCCCTGGACAGGGGGCTACACCTTC. This encodes CASSPPWTGGYTF.

V gene TRBV19 combines with J gene TRBJ1-4; possibly TRBD1 for D (5 bases). Trimming removed 9 bases at V and 0 bases at J, with 14 bases between. Germline V lookup: CDR1 LNHDA, CDR2 SQIVND (reference sequence). The CDR3 sequence is 15 residues long. The CDR3 loop reads CASLPEQATNEKLFF. CDR3 coding DNA: TGTGCCAGCCTGCCGGAACAGGCAACTAATGAAAAACTGTTTTTT. Complete variable domain (other parts from reference TRBV19 and TRBJ1-4): DGGITQSPKYLFRKEGQNVTLSCEQNLNHDAMYWYRQDPGQGLRLIYYSQIVNDFQKGDIAEGYSVSREKKESFPLTVTSAQKNPTAFYLCASLPEQATNEKLFFGSGTQLSVL.

The V call is TRBV5-4, the J call TRBJ2-1; D uncertain. This CDR3 is built from 16 residues. Looked up from germline, CDR1 is SGHNT and CDR2 is YYREEE (reference sequence). V dropped 2 bases and J dropped 3 bases, with 15 bases sitting between them. The CDR3 here is CASSFRSKPYYNEQFF. Written as DNA, the CDR3 is TGTGCCAGCAGCTTTCGTTCCAAACCCTACTACAATGAGCAGTTCTTC.

The chain uses TRBV5-4 and TRBJ1-1; maybe TRBD1 (5 bases). Trimming removed 3 bases from V and 4 bases from J, with 13 bases in between. From germline, CDR1 is SGHNT and CDR2 YYREEE (reference sequence). This CDR3 contains 14 residues. CDR3 sequence: CASSSPTGPTEAFF. DNA for the CDR3: TGTGCCAGCAGCTCACCTACAGGTCCCACTGAAGCTTTCTTT.

The chain employs TRBV19 and TRBJ2-3; 7 bases map to TRBD2. This CDR3 has 19 amino acids. The trim removed 2 bases at V and 4 bases at J, leaving 18 bases unmatched. Germline-derived CDR1 and CDR2 are LNHDA and SQIVND (reference sequence). CDR3 nucleotide sequence: TGTGCCAGTAGTATATATTTCCTGGCTAGCGGAGGGGCCCCAGATACGCAGTATTTT. It yields the protein CASSIYFLASGGAPDTQYF.

V gene TRBV7-2 combines with J gene TRBJ2-3; D unresolved. This CDR3 is 14 amino acids long. Germline CDR1 reads SGHTA; CDR2 reads FQGNSA. Trimming left V 10 bases short and J 2 bases short, with 16 bases between. The CDR3 loop is CAIPGRTHTDTQYF. The CDR3 nucleotides read TGTGCCATCCCGGGTCGAACCCACACAGATACGCAGTATTTT.

Here the CDR3 reads CASSQAGQSLPYGYTF. The CDR3 DNA sequence: TGTGCCAGCAGCCAAGCCGGACAGAGCTTACCCTATGGCTACACCTTC. J is TRBJ1-2 and V is TRBV3-1 (or the pseudogene TRBV3-2); possibly TRBD1 for D (6 bases). Per the germline V gene, CDR1 is LGHDT and CDR2 is YNNKEL (reference sequence). The CDR3 spans 16 residues. V lost 1 base and J 4 bases, leaving 16 bases between the germline ends.

This clone has only one observation. This chain connects TRBV5-1 to TRBJ2-3; the D gene is possibly TRBD1 (6 bases). Germline V gene sequence: CDR1 SGHRS, CDR2 YFSETQ. V dropped 4 bases and J dropped 2 bases, with 14 bases sitting between them. CDR3 length: 15 amino acids. DNA of the CDR3: TGCGCCAGCAGCCGTCGGACAGACCCCACAGATACGCAGTATTTT. This codes for CASSRRTDPTDTQYF. The whole variable domain, filled in from reference TRBV5-1 and TRBJ2-3, reads KAGVTQTPRYLIKTRGQQVTLSCSPISGHRSVSWYQQTPGQGLQFLFEYFSETQRNKGNFPGRFSGRQFSNSRSEMNVSTLELGDSALYLCASSRRTDPTDTQYFGPGTRLTVL.

The chain employs TRBV7-8 and TRBJ2-7, with TRBD1 matching over 8 bases. Losses at the gene ends were 1 base for V and 7 bases for J; bases not matched to a gene: 12. CDR1 SGHVS and CDR2 FQNEAQ come from the germline V gene. The CDR3 runs to 16 residues. The CDR3 coding sequence is TGTGCCAGCAGCTTAGATTTGGGACAGGACTGGGAGGAGCAGTACTTC. This sequence encodes CASSLDLGQDWEEQYF. The full variable domain, its missing parts supplied by reference TRBV7-8 and TRBJ2-7, is GAGVSQSPRYKVAKRGQDVALRCDPISGHVSLFWYQQALGQGPEFLTYFQNEAQLDKSGLPSDRFFAERPEGSVSTLKIQRTQQEDSAVYLCASSLDLGQDWEEQYFGPGTRLTVT.